This is a list of T cell receptor beta chains from one sample in a study of OX40 agonist ivuxolimab in advanced cancers. Profiling relied on immunoSEQ multiplex PCR, and the TCRdb table lists in-frame clones only, not all of them. Of tens of thousands of clones listed, roughly nine tenths are singletons. The sample consisted of CD4+ or CD8+ T cells sorted from blood, taken in a trial of the OX40 agonist ivuxolimab. The receptors derive from an adult with an advanced solid tumor such as melanoma, head and neck, liver or kidney cancer. Both conserved end residues are part of each CDR3. The order of the fields is D gene, clone size, CDR3 length, J gene, V gene, CDR3 DNA, CDR3 protein. D genes are given only for firm matches. Clone size, where shown, is once, few, many, or a class for clones that have expanded.

- - 12 TRBJ1-5 TRBV12-1 TGTGCCGGACTATATAGCAATCAGCCCCAGCATTTT CAGLYSNQPQHF
- - 14 TRBJ2-7 TRBV6-5 TGTGCCAGCAGTCCGGGACAACCACCCTACGAGCAGTACTTC CASSPGQPPYEQYF
- - 14 TRBJ2-5 TRBV5-1 TGCGCCAGCAGCTTGATTCAGGGCGGCGAGACCCAGTACTTC CASSLIQGGETQYF
- - 12 TRBJ2-7 TRBV28 TGTGCCACCCGTGGGATCAGGAACGAGCAGTACTTC CATRGIRNEQYF
TRBD1 - 13 TRBJ2-2 TRBV19 TGTGCCAGCGGACAGGGATACACCGGGGAGCTGTTTTTT CASGQGYTGELFF
TRBD2 - 15 TRBJ2-3 TRBV19 TGTGCCAGTAGTATGACTAGCGGATACACAGATACGCAGTATTTT CASSMTSGYTDTQYF
- - 16 TRBJ2-7 TRBV5-1 TGCGCCAGCAGCCCCCGCCCCGGGGATAAAGCCTACGAGCAGTACTTC CASSPRPGDKAYEQYF
- - 17 TRBJ1-2 TRBV2 TGTGCCAGCAGTGAAACCGACCTCGGAGCGGGCTTCTATGGCTACACCTTC CASSETDLGAGFYGYTF
TRBD2 - 18 TRBJ2-2 TRBV2 TGTGCCAGCAGTGAATCTCGCACTAGCGGGGCGAACACCGGGGAGCTGTTTTTT CASSESRTSGANTGELFF
- - 14 TRBJ2-3 TRBV6-1 TGTGCCAGCAGTGATTTGGGCCACACAGATACGCAGTATTTT CASSDLGHTDTQYF
TRBD2 - 16 TRBJ2-1 TRBV10-2 TGCGCCAGCAGTGAGGGACTAGGATCACTCTCGGATGAGCAGTTCTTC CASSEGLGSLSDEQFF
- - 13 TRBJ2-3 TRBV11-2 TGTGCCAGCAGCTCCCCCCCCGCAGATACGCAGTATTTT CASSSPPADTQYF
- - 11 TRBJ2-7 TRBV27 TGTGCCAGCAGGAGGCAAGCCGAGCAGTACTTC CASRRQAEQYF
TRBD2 - 15 TRBJ2-2 TRBV28 TGTGCCAGCAGTCCTGGACTAGCGCACACCGGGGAGCTGTTTTTT CASSPGLAHTGELFF
- - 11 TRBJ1-1 TRBV19 TGTGCCAGTCGACAGAACACTGAAGCTTTCTTT CASRQNTEAFF
TRBD1 - 15 TRBJ1-4 TRBV30 TGTGCCTGGAGCCACCGCGACAGGGGTAATGAAAAACTGTTTTTT CAWSHRDRGNEKLFF
TRBD1 - 16 TRBJ2-1 TRBV5-1 TGCGCCAGCAGCATATGGACAGGGTTCTCCTACAATGAGCAGTTCTTC CASSIWTGFSYNEQFF
TRBD2 - 17 TRBJ2-5 TRBV7-9 TGTGCCAGCAGCCAGGGACTAGCGGGAGGGGTCCAAGAGACCCAGTACTTC CASSQGLAGGVQETQYF
- - 13 TRBJ1-2 TRBV27 TGTGCCAGCAGTCCCAAGGATAACTATGGCTACACCTTC CASSPKDNYGYTF
- once 17 TRBJ1-4 TRBV4-1 TGCGCCAGCAGCCAAGATTGGCTAGGCGCGGGGAGGGAAAAACTGTTTTTT CASSQDWLGAGREKLFF
- - 12 TRBJ2-1 TRBV5-4 TGTGCCAGCAGCAACCCGGCGGATGAGCAGTTCTTC CASSNPADEQFF
- - 17 TRBJ1-2 TRBV5-6 TGTGCCAGCAGCTTCAAATCCATAGGGGGGGTAGGAGATGGCTACACCTTC CASSFKSIGGVGDGYTF
- - 12 TRBJ2-7 TRBV2 TGTGCCAGCAGTGACACATCCTACGAGCAGTACTTC CASSDTSYEQYF
- - 14 TRBJ1-1 TRBV2 TGTGCCAGCAGTGAATTTAATGTGAACACTGAAGCTTTCTTT CASSEFNVNTEAFF
- - 12 TRBJ2-2 TRBV7-9 TGTGCCAGCAGCGTAGGATCCGGGGAGCTGTTTTTT CASSVGSGELFF
TRBD2 - 15 TRBJ2-7 TRBV9 TGTGCCAGCAGCCCTTGGCCAGCGGGAGTGGATGAGCAGTACTTC CASSPWPAGVDEQYF
- - 12 TRBJ2-5 TRBV29-1 TGCAGCGTCGTCACACCCTCCGAGACCCAGTACTTC CSVVTPSETQYF
- - 12 TRBJ2-5 TRBV7-9 TGTGCCAGCAGCACTGACCGATCGGCCCAGTACTTC CASSTDRSAQYF
- once 15 TRBJ2-1 TRBV5-8 TGTGCCAGCAGCTTGTTGTGGGGGGTATTGAATGAGCAGTTCTTC CASSLLWGVLNEQFF
TRBD2 - 14 TRBJ2-3 TRBV7-8 TGTGCCAGCGAGCTTAGCGGGATGGGTGATACGCAGTATTTT CASELSGMGDTQYF
TRBD1 - 16 TRBJ2-7 TRBV19 TGTGCCAGTAGTTTCCAGGACAGGGTCGGATTCTACGAGCAGTACTTC CASSFQDRVGFYEQYF
TRBD1 - 15 TRBJ2-1 TRBV5-6 TGTGCCAGCAGCACCTGGACAGGCGGGTACAATGAGCAGTTCTTC CASSTWTGGYNEQFF
- - 12 TRBJ2-2 TRBV7-8 TGTGCCAGCAGCTTCGTGACCGGGGAGCTGTTTTTT CASSFVTGELFF
- - 12 TRBJ1-6 TRBV27 TGTGCCAGCAGTCCCACCCTTGTGCCCCTCCACTTT CASSPTLVPLHF
- - 16 TRBJ2-2 TRBV28 TGTGCCAGCAGTTTATGGGCAGGCAGGAACACCGGGGAGCTGTTTTTT CASSLWAGRNTGELFF
- - 12 TRBJ2-1 TRBV11-3 TGTGCCAGCAGCTTAACCTGGTGTGAGCAGTTCTTC CASSLTWCEQFF
TRBD1 - 14 TRBJ1-1 TRBV28 TGTGCCAGCAGTTCAGGGGGCCGCTACACTGAAGCTTTCTTT CASSSGGRYTEAFF
- - 12 TRBJ2-1 TRBV28 TGTGCCAGCAGTCCCCCCAGCAATGAGCAGTTCTTC CASSPPSNEQFF
- - 15 TRBJ2-3 TRBV10-2 TGCGCCAGCAGTGAGCCGTCCCTTTCCATATATACGCAGTATTTT CASSEPSLSIYTQYF
- - 15 TRBJ1-1 TRBV7-9 TGTGCCAGCAGCTTAGGACCGGCGGGGGACACTGAAGCTTTCTTT CASSLGPAGDTEAFF
TRBD2 - 15 TRBJ2-7 TRBV5-5 TGTGCCAGCAGCGCTTCCTACGGGGGGAACTACGAGCAGTACTTC CASSASYGGNYEQYF
- - 14 TRBJ1-5 TRBV19 TGTGCCAGTAGTGTCGGGGGCAGTCAATCGACCCAGCATTTT CASSVGGSQSTQHF
TRBD1 - 15 TRBJ2-7 TRBV5-1 TGCGCCAGCAGCTTGAATCCGGGACAGGGCTCCGAGCAGTACTTC CASSLNPGQGSEQYF